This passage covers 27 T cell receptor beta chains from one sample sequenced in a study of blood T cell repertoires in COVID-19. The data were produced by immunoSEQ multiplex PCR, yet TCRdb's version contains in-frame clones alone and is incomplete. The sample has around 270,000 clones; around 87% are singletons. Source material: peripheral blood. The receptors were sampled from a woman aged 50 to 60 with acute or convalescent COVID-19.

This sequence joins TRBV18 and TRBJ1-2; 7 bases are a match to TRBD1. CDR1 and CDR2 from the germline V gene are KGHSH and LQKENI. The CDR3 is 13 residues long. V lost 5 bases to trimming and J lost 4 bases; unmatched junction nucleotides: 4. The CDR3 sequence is CASSTGTAYGYTF. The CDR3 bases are TGTGCCAGCTCAACCGGGACAGCCTATGGCTACACCTTC.

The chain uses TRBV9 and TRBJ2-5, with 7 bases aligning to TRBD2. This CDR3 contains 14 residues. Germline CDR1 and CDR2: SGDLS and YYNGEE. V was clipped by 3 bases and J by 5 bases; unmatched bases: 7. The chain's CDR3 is CASSGTRGFETQYF. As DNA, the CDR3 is TGTGCCAGCAGCGGGACTAGGGGCTTTGAGACCCAGTACTTC.

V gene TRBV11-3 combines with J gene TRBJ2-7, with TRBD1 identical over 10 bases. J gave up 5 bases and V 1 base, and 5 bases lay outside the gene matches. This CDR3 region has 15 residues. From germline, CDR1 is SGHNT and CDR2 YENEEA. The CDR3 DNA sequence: TGTGCCAGCAGCTTAGTACGGGACAGGGGTGACGAGCAGTACTTC. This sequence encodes CASSLVRDRGDEQYF.

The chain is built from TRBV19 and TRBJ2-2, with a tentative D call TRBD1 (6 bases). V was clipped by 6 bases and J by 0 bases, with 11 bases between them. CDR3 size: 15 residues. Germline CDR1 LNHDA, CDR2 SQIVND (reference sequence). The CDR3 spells CASSWDNANTGELFF. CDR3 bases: TGTGCCAGTAGCTGGGACAACGCGAACACCGGGGAGCTGTTTTTT.

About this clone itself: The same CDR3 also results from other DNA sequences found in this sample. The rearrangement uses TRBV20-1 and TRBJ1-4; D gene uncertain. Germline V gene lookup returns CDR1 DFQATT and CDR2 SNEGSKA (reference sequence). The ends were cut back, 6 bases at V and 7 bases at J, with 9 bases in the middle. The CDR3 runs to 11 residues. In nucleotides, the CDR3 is TGCAGTGCACGGTCTGGTGAAAAACTGTTTTTT. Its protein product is CSARSGEKLFF.

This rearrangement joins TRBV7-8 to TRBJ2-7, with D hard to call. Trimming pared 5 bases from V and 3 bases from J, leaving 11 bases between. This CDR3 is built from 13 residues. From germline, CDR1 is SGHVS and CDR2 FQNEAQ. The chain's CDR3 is CASSLDTLYEQYF. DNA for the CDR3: TGTGCCAGCAGCCTAGACACCCTCTACGAGCAGTACTTC.

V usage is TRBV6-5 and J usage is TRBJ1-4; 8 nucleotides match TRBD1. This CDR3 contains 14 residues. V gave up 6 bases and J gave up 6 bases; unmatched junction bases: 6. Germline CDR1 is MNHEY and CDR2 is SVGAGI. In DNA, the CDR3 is TGTGCCAGCAGCCGAGACAGGGGAGATGAAAAACTGTTTTTT. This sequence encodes CASSRDRGDEKLFF.

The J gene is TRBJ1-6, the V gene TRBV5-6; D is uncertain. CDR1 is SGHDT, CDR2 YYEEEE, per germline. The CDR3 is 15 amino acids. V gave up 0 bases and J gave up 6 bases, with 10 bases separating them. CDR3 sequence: CASSLVGGVNSPLHF. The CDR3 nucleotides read TGTGCCAGCAGCTTGGTGGGAGGAGTTAATTCACCCCTCCACTTT. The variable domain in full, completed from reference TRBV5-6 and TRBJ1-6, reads DAGVTQSPTHLIKTRGQQVTLRCSPKSGHDTVSWYQQALGQGPQFIFQYYEEEERQRGNFPDRFSGHQFPNYSSELNVNALLLGDSALYLCASSLVGGVNSPLHFGNGTRLTVT.

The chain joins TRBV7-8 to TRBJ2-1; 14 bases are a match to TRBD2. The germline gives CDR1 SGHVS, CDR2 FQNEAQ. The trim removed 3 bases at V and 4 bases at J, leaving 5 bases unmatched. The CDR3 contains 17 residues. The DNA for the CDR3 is TGTGCCAGCAGCTTGGGGACTAGCGGGAGTGGGTACAATGAGCAGTTCTTC. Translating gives CASSLGTSGSGYNEQFF. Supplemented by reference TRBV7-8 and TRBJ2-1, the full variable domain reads GAGVSQSPRYKVAKRGQDVALRCDPISGHVSLFWYQQALGQGPEFLTYFQNEAQLDKSGLPSDRFFAERPEGSVSTLKIQRTQQEDSAVYLCASSLGTSGSGYNEQFFGPGTRLTVL.

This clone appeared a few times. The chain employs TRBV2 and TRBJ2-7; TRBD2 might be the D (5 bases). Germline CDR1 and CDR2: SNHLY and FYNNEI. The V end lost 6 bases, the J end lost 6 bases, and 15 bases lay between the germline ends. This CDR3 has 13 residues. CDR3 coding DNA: TGTGCCAGCAGCACAAACGGAGGATCCGAGCAGTACTTC. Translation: CASSTNGGSEQYF. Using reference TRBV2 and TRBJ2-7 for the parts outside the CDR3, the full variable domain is EPEVTQTPSHQVTQMGQEVILRCVPISNHLYFYWYRQILGQKVEFLVSFYNNEISEKSEIFDDQFSVERPDGSNFTLKIRSTKLEDSAMYFCASSTNGGSEQYFGPGTRLTVT.

This CDR3 reads CAWRGTSGLRTDTQYF. CDR3 nucleotide sequence: TGTGCCTGGAGAGGGACTAGCGGTCTAAGAACAGATACGCAGTATTTT. This chain uses TRBV30 with TRBJ2-3, with 11 bases matching TRBD2. The length of the CDR3 is 16 residues. Looked up from germline, CDR1 is GTSNPN and CDR2 is SVGIG (reference sequence). Trimming removed 3 bases from V and 3 bases from J; junction bases left unmatched: 8.

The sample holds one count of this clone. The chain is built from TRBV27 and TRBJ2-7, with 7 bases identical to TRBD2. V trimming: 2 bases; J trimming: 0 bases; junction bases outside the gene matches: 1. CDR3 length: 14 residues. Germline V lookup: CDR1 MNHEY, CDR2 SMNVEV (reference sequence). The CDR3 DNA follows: TGTGCCAGCAGTTTAGAGCGGGACTCCTACGAGCAGTACTTC. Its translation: CASSLERDSYEQYF.

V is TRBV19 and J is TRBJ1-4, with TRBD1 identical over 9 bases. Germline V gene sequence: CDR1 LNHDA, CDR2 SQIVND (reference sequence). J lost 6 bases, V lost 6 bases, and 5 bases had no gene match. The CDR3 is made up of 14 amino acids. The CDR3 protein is CASSPGQGHEKLFF. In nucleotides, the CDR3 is TGTGCCAGTAGCCCGGGACAGGGACATGAAAAACTGTTTTTT.

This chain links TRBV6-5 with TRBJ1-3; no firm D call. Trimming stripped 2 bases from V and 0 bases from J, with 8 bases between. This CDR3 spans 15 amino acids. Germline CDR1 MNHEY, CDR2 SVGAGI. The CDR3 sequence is CASSYKRASGNTIYF. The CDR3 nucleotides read TGTGCCAGCAGTTACAAGAGGGCCTCTGGAAACACCATATATTTT.

In nucleotides, the CDR3 is TGTGCCTGGAGTGGACTCTCCTACGAGCAGTACTTC. It codes for CAWSGLSYEQYF. This rearrangement joins TRBV30 to TRBJ2-7; no definite D call. Trimming took off 1 base at V and 0 bases at J, with 4 bases between the two ends. Germline CDR1 reads GTSNPN; CDR2 reads SVGIG (reference sequence). The CDR3 extends over 12 amino acids.

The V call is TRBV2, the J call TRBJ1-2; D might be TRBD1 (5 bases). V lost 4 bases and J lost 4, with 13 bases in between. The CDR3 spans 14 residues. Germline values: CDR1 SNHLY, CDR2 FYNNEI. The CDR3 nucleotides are TGTGCCAGCAGTGCAGGGTCGTGGCGCTATGGCTACACCTTC. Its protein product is CASSAGSWRYGYTF. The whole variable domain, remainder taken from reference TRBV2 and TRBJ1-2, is EPEVTQTPSHQVTQMGQEVILRCVPISNHLYFYWYRQILGQKVEFLVSFYNNEISEKSEIFDDQFSVERPDGSNFTLKIRSTKLEDSAMYFCASSAGSWRYGYTFGSGTRLTVV.

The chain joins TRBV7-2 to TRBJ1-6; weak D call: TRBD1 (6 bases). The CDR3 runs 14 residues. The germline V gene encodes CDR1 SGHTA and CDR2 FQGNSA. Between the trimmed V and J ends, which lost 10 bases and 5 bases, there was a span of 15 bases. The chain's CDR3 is CATGGWGHNSPLHF. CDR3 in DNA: TGTGCCACCGGCGGGTGGGGGCATAATTCACCCCTCCACTTT.

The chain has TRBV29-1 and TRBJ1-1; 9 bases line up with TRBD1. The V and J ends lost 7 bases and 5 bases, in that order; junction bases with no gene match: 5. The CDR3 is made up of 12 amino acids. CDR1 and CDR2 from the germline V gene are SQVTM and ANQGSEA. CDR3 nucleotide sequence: TGCAGCGACGGGACAGGGACAACTGAAGCTTTCTTT. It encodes CSDGTGTTEAFF.

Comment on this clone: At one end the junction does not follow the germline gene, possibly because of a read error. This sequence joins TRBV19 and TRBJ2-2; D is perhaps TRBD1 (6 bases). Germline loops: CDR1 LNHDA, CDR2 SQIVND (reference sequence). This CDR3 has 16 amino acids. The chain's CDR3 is CASKVLGARDTGELFF. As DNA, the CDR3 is TGTGCGAGTAAGGTGTTGGGGGCGCGCGACACCGGGGAGCTGTTTTTT.

For the CDR3, the DNA is TGTGCCAGCAGCAAATGGAGGCAGGGGGGAAAGAACACTGAAGCTTTCTTT. It specifies CASSKWRQGGKNTEAFF. The rearrangement joins TRBV21-1 to TRBJ1-1; TRBD1, the D gene given by the table, was not confirmed from the DNA. TRBV21-1 is a listed pseudogene. The CDR3 is 17 amino acids.

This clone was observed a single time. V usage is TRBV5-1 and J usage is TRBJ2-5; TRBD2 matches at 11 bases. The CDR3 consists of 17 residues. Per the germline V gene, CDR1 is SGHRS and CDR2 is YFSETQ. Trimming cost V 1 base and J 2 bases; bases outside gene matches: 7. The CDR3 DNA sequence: TGCGCCAGCAGCTTGCTGACTAGCGGGGCACCACAAGAGACCCAGTACTTC. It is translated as CASSLLTSGAPQETQYF.

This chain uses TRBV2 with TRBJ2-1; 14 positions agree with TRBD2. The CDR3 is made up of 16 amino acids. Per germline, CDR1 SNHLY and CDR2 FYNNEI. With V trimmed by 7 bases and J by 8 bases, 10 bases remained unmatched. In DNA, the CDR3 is TGTGCCAGCATCCCCGGGACTAGCGGGAGTGACGATGAGCAGTTCTTC. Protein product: CASIPGTSGSDDEQFF.

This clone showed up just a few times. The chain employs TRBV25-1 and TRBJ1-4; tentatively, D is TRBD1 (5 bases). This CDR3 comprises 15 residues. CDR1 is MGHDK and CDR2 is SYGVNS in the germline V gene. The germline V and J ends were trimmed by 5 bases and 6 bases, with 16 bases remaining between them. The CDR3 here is CASSRGIGADEKLFF. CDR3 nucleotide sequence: TGTGCCAGCAGTCGGGGGATAGGGGCAGATGAAAAACTGTTTTTT.

CDR3 loop: CASSYSRNNGTGWLGETQYF. The CDR3 DNA sequence: TGTGCCAGCAGTTACTCGAGAAACAACGGGACAGGGTGGTTAGGAGAGACCCAGTACTTC. The chain is built from TRBV6-2 or TRBV6-3 and TRBJ2-5; 9 bases align to TRBD1. The CDR3 has 20 amino acids. V shed 0 bases and J 4 bases; nucleotides not matched to a gene: 18. The germline V gene encodes CDR1 MNHEY and CDR2 SVGEGT.

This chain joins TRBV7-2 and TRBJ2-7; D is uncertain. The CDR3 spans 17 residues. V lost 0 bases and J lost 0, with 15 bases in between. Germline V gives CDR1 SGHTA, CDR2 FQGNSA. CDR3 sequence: CASSLAPTRRSSYEQYF. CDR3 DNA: TGTGCCAGCAGCTTAGCCCCGACCAGAAGGAGCTCCTACGAGCAGTACTTC.

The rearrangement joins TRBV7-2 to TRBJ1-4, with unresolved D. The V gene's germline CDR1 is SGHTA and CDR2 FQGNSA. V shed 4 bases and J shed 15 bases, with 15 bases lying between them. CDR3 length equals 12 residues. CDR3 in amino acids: CASSSSSGFLFF. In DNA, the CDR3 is TGTGCCAGCAGCTCGTCGTCCGGGTTTTTGTTTTTT.

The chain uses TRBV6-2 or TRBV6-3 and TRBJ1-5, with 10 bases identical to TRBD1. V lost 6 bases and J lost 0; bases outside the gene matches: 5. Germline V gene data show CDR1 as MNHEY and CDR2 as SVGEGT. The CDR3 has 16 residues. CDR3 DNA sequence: TGTGCCAGCAGCCACGACAGGGGGCATAGCAATCAGCCCCAGCATTTT. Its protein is CASSHDRGHSNQPQHF.